This T cell receptor beta chain was recorded in a study of Graves' ophthalmopathy and Graves' hyperthyroidism. In the study overall: The stable label applied to hyperthyroidism with no ophthalmopathy within 18 months of follow-up. Whole-study findings and limits: Sensitivity of over 60% and specificity of 72% to 80% were achieved by the model that predicted ophthalmopathy progression.

Excluded were patients with other autoimmune diseases, uncontrolled infections, pregnancy or lactation. Physicians reached a diagnosis by relying on clinical symptoms, serum thyroxine, TRAb, thyroid ultrasound and orbital computed tomography. Investigators amplified TCR beta CDR3 regions from RNA transcripts. The first-round RT-PCR employed HTBI primers together with the Qiagen OneStep RT-PCR kit. A multiplex PCR was then performed as the second round. TCRdb itself ran the multiplex PCR reads through MiXCR, one entry per CDR3 protein. The sample has about 550,000 distinct CDR3 sequences, less than 45% seen once. This clonotype was counted many times. Antigen: not known. Trimming removed 7 bases from V and 7 bases from J, with 14 bases in between. This CDR3 contains 13 residues.

What was sequenced was peripheral blood or thyroid tissue (not recorded which). V usage is TRBV12-3 or TRBV12-4 and J usage is TRBJ1-5, with a tentative D call TRBD1 (5 bases). This TCR was sampled from an adult man with Graves' hyperthyroidism. The CDR3 sequence is CASTHGAGQPQHF. The CDR3 nucleotides are TGTGCCAGCACCCATGGGGCAGGCCAGCCCCAGCATTTT.